Listed below are T cell receptor beta chains from one sample, sequenced in a study of blood T cell repertoires in COVID-19. Clones were sequenced by immunoSEQ multiplex PCR, and TCRdb holds only the in-frame ones, with some missing. The data show roughly 300,000 clones, with roughly four fifths seen just once and approximately 10% held by the top ten. Sequenced input: peripheral blood. Source of these receptors: a woman aged 50 to 60 who had recovered from COVID-19. Each CDR3 is given with its conserved first and last residue. Fields, in order: D gene, V gene, clone size, J gene, CDR3 DNA, CDR3 protein. The D gene is left open where the match is weak. Only some rows state a clone size, as once, few, many or a class for expanded clones.

.,TRBV10-1,.,TRBJ2-7,TGCGCCAGCAGCAACAGCGGGCCTTCCTACGAGCAGTACTTC,CASSNSGPSYEQYF
TRBD1,TRBV9,.,TRBJ1-1,TGTGCCAGCAGCGACCCAGGGGGCGCCCCCCCTGGGGTGGCTGAAGCTTTCTTT,CASSDPGGAPPGVAEAFF
.,TRBV5-5,.,TRBJ2-7,TGTGCCAGCAGCTTGGGTTACGGAGGAGGGGACGAGCAGTACTTC,CASSLGYGGGDEQYF
.,TRBV4-1,once,TRBJ2-7,TGCGCCAGCAGCCAAGCTACAGGGTTATTAGGCGAGCAGTACTTC,CASSQATGLLGEQYF
TRBD1,TRBV6-5,.,TRBJ1-4,TGTGCCAGCAGCGGGACAGATGATGAAAAACTGTTTTTT,CASSGTDDEKLFF
.,TRBV6-1,.,TRBJ2-7,TGTGCCAGCAGTGAAGGGGGCAGGGGCTACGAGCAGTACTTC,CASSEGGRGYEQYF
.,TRBV27,.,TRBJ1-1,TGTGCCAGCAGTCTCACCCCGCGGGCTGAAGCTTTCTTT,CASSLTPRAEAFF
TRBD1,TRBV5-1,.,TRBJ2-7,TGCGCCAGCAGCTCTGGAGACAGGGACGAGCAGTACTTC,CASSSGDRDEQYF
.,TRBV6-5,.,TRBJ1-1,TGTGCCAGCAGTTACTCGTACAGCATGAACACTGAAGCTTTCTTT,CASSYSYSMNTEAFF
TRBD1,TRBV7-9,.,TRBJ2-7,TGTGCCAGCAGCTTCGGACAGGCTTCCTACGAGCAGTACTTC,CASSFGQASYEQYF
TRBD2,TRBV6-5,.,TRBJ2-5,TGTGCCAGCAGTTACTCTAATGGGGGGGATGAGACCCAGTACTTC,CASSYSNGGDETQYF
TRBD2,TRBV27,.,TRBJ2-7,TGTGCCAGCAGTTCAATCCTAGCGGGAGGGACGGACGAGCAGTACTTC,CASSSILAGGTDEQYF
.,TRBV18,.,TRBJ1-1,TGTGCCAGCTCACCACCTAACAGGGCAAACACTGAAGCTTTCTTT,CASSPPNRANTEAFF
TRBD1,TRBV7-9,.,TRBJ1-4,TGTGCCAGCAGCCCCCGGACAGGGAGAAACGAAAAACTGTTTTTT,CASSPRTGRNEKLFF
TRBD2,TRBV6-2/TRBV6-3,.,TRBJ2-1,TGTGCCAGCAGTCTAGCGGGGGTTGGCTACAATGAGCAGTTCTTC,CASSLAGVGYNEQFF
.,TRBV21-1,.,TRBJ2-5,TGTGCCAGCAGCAAACAACGGGAAAGACGGGCCAGGGGGACCCAGTACTTC,CASSKQRERRARGTQYF